The entry below describes one T cell receptor (beta chain). The length of the CDR3 is 15 residues. V gave up 3 bases and J gave up 3 bases, with 12 bases separating them. CDR1 and CDR2 from the germline V gene are SGHTA and FQGNSA. Division of CD4+ cells produced a CD45RA+ naive subset and a CD45RA-negative memory subset. This entry comes from a study of shared clonotypes between healthy human individuals. Produced via immunoSEQ multiplex PCR; TCRdb's table is partial and in-frame only. This table has about 2.3 million clones, about 90% appearing once. The sample taken for sequencing was naive CD4+ T cells from PBMCs. The subset was: CD45RA+ positively selected. This TCR came from a man between 18 and 35 years old in good health. Some clones in this sample may be carry-over from other donors' samples. V is TRBV7-2 and J is TRBJ1-3, with a weak D call TRBD1 (6 bases). CDR3 sequence reads: CASSFTGAVGNTIYF. CDR3 DNA sequence: TGTGCCAGCAGCTTCACGGGGGCGGTTGGAAACACCATATATTTT.